This TCR beta chain was identified during a study of shared clonotypes between healthy human individuals. Replicate sorted-subset PCRs were loaded with around 200 ng DNA, 29,000 or so T cell genomes. Data came from immunoSEQ multiplex PCR; TCRdb stores just in-frame clones and leaves some out. The table has fewer than 3 million clones, 80% to 95% seen once. The V gene's germline CDR1 is ENHRY and CDR2 SYGVKD. CDR3 length: 16 amino acids. V shed 0 bases and J shed 3 bases, with 15 bases lying between them. Broader study findings: A few donors showed sharing of about 4.7% of naive CD4 clonotypes. Relative to clonotypes present in all four donors, those not shared had lower generation probabilities. Estimated clonotype richness was generally higher in naive than memory subsets.

For this clone: What it recognizes is unknown.

This receptor was obtained from a man between 18 and 35 years old in good health. Some clones in this sample may be carry-over from other donors' samples. Sequencing was done on a sample of naive CD4+ T cells from PBMCs. Specified subset: CD45RA+ positively selected. V usage is TRBV10-3 and J usage is TRBJ2-7; D tentatively reads TRBD1 or TRBD2 (5 bases each). The CDR3 sequence: CAISESLARDRYEQYF. Written as DNA, the CDR3 is TGTGCCATCAGTGAGTCATTGGCTAGGGACCGCTACGAGCAGTACTTC.